Described below is a single T cell receptor beta chain sequence and its context. This sample was taken from a study of CD8 T cells in ankylosing spondylitis. This CDR3 has 15 amino acids. The J segment lost 1 base and the V segment lost 4 bases, leaving 7 bases of the junction unmatched. Molecular-barcoded quantitative 5'-RACE produced these TCR beta libraries. TCRdb recomputed calls from the 5' RACE reads with MiXCR, one row per CDR3 protein. In the table there are some 240,000 distinct CDR3 sequences, about 18% of which are singletons. Material: blood, either unsorted or a sorted T cell fraction (not recorded which). The chain combines TRBV12-3 or TRBV12-4 with TRBJ2-7, with 7 nucleotides matching TRBD2. The receptor was isolated from a male donor with ankylosing spondylitis or in good health (not recorded which). DNA for the CDR3: TGTGCCAGCAGTTATGGGGGGGTAGCGTCCTACGAGCAGTACTTC. Its translation: CASSYGGVASYEQYF.